The 18 T cell receptor beta chains below all came from one sample that was sequenced in a study of blood T cell repertoires in COVID-19. Measured with immunoSEQ multiplex PCR; TCRdb has only the in-frame clones, and not every one. Altogether approximately 68,000 clones are present, 75% to 85% being singletons, with the ten largest covering roughly 5.7%. Sequencing input: peripheral blood. These receptors originate from a woman in her sixties or seventies with acute or convalescent COVID-19.

Of note for this clone: The sample has other DNA sequences that encode this CDR3 too. The V call is TRBV19, the J call TRBJ2-7, with 8 positions matching TRBD1. Germline V gene sequence: CDR1 LNHDA, CDR2 SQIVND (reference sequence). This CDR3 has 13 amino acids. With V trimmed by 4 bases and J by 3 bases, 2 bases remained unmatched. The CDR3 coding sequence is TGTGCCAGTAGTAGAGACAGGGGCTACGAGCAGTACTTC. This sequence encodes CASSRDRGYEQYF.

This clone was seen only once. CDR3 nucleotides: TGTGCCAGCAGCCACTTGGACACCCACACTGAAGCTTTCTTT. Its translation is CASSHLDTHTEAFF. The V and J genes are TRBV14 and TRBJ1-1; D possibly corresponds to TRBD1 (5 bases). Germline V gene sequence: CDR1 SGHDN, CDR2 FVKESK. This CDR3 region has 14 residues. The V end lost 3 bases, the J end lost 3 bases, and 11 bases lay between the germline ends.

Written as DNA, the CDR3 is TGTGCCAGCAGCCAAGAAGGTAGCGCTGGCACAGATACGCAGTATTTT. This codes for CASSQEGSAGTDTQYF. J is TRBJ2-3 and V is TRBV14, with TRBD2 as a possible D gene (5 bases). The CDR3 is 16 residues long. Germline V gives CDR1 SGHDN, CDR2 FVKESK. Trimming cost V 0 bases and J 1 base, with 11 bases left between them.

This chain connects TRBV3-1 (or the pseudogene TRBV3-2) to TRBJ1-5; D is undetermined. This CDR3 has 15 amino acids. Trimming pared 4 bases from V and 4 bases from J, leaving 14 bases between. Germline V gene sequence: CDR1 LGHDT, CDR2 YNNKEL (reference sequence). CDR3 nucleotide sequence: TGTGCCAGCAGCCCCACCGCGGGAGTTAATCAGCCCCAGCATTTT. Its protein product is CASSPTAGVNQPQHF.

The CDR3 DNA is TGTGCCAGCAGTCCCCTTAGAGGGTCTGAAGCTTTCTTT. Residues: CASSPLRGSEAFF. The gene calls are TRBV27 and TRBJ1-1; no clear D. The CDR3 runs to 13 residues. Germline-derived CDR1 and CDR2 are MNHEY and SMNVEV (reference sequence). Trimming took off 5 bases at V and 6 bases at J, with 13 bases between the two ends.

As to this clone: At the DNA level, this CDR3 is encoded by other sequences in the same sample as well. The V call is TRBV11-2, the J call TRBJ1-2; perhaps TRBD1 as D (5 bases). Trimming took off 0 bases at V and 7 bases at J, with 12 bases between the two ends. The CDR3 consists of 14 residues. In germline, CDR1 is SGHAT, CDR2 FQNNGV. The chain's CDR3 is CASSLDQGVGGYTF. The CDR3 nucleotides read TGTGCCAGCAGCTTAGATCAAGGGGTCGGTGGCTACACCTTC.

The V gene is TRBV7-3, the J gene TRBJ2-7, with D possibly TRBD1 on 6 matching bases. The CDR3 length is 13 residues. Germline lookup yields CDR1 SGHTA and CDR2 FQGTGA. Deletions cut 4 bases from V and 6 bases from J, with 13 bases between. DNA for the CDR3: TGTGCCAGCAGCTCTCAAACAGGGTCCGAGCAGTACTTC. Its translation: CASSSQTGSEQYF.

This clone was seen a handful of times. The chain links TRBV9 to TRBJ1-3; TRBD1 is a possible D gene (5 bases). The germline V gene has CDR1 SGDLS and CDR2 YYNGEE. Trimming left V 4 bases short and J 9 bases short, with 11 bases between. The CDR3 is made up of 12 amino acids. The CDR3 DNA sequence: TGTGCCAGCAGCCCGGGGGGGTTCACCATATATTTT. It specifies CASSPGGFTIYF.

In its sample, this clone was seen many times. The chain couples TRBV5-1 to TRBJ2-7, with TRBD1 matching 7 bases. Germline loops: CDR1 SGHRS, CDR2 YFSETQ. The CDR3 has 14 amino acids. J lost 4 bases, V lost 0 bases, and 4 bases had no gene match. CDR3 residues: CASSLGTGGYEQYF. CDR3 bases: TGCGCCAGCAGCTTGGGGACAGGTGGATACGAGCAGTACTTC.

This clone has only a few counts. The chain is built from TRBV5-1 and TRBJ1-1; the match to TRBD1 covers 7 bases. After removal of 0 bases from V and 1 base from J, the junction contained 6 bases not matched to a gene. The germline V gene has CDR1 SGHRS and CDR2 YFSETQ. CDR3 length: 16 residues. The CDR3, as DNA: TGCGCCAGCAGCTTGGAGGGACAGCTCTCGAACACTGAAGCTTTCTTT. Amino acids: CASSLEGQLSNTEAFF.

The J gene is TRBJ1-2, the V gene TRBV2, with 7 positions matching TRBD1. V dropped 6 bases and J dropped 4; count of bases not matched to a gene: 5. This CDR3 has 13 residues. The germline V gene encodes CDR1 SNHLY and CDR2 FYNNEI. The CDR3 sequence: CASRETGIYGYTF. CDR3 nucleotides: TGTGCCAGCAGGGAGACAGGGATCTATGGCTACACCTTC.

V usage is TRBV6-1 and J usage is TRBJ1-5; 9 bases align to TRBD1. This CDR3 comprises 15 residues. J was trimmed by 5 bases and V by 2 bases; bases with no gene match: 4. The germline gives CDR1 MNHNS, CDR2 SASEGT. The CDR3 here is CASSERDRDHQPQHF. The CDR3 region has the DNA TGTGCCAGCAGTGAAAGGGACAGGGACCATCAGCCCCAGCATTTT.

This sequence joins TRBV24-1 and TRBJ2-1; 13 nucleotides line up with TRBD2. Germline loops: CDR1 KGHDR, CDR2 SFDVKD. Germline trimming cut 4 bases from V and 0 bases from J; bases unmatched to any gene: 5. This CDR3 comprises 18 residues. The DNA for the CDR3 is TGTGCCACCAGTGAGTTGACTAGCGGGGGGAACTCCTACAATGAGCAGTTCTTC. It translates to CATSELTSGGNSYNEQFF.

The chain recombines TRBV9 with TRBJ2-5; TRBD1 agrees at 8 bases. V shed 3 bases and J 0 bases; nucleotides not matched to a gene: 7. This CDR3 spans 16 amino acids. Germline V gives CDR1 SGDLS, CDR2 YYNGEE. The CDR3 loop reads CASSAGQGKYQETQYF. The CDR3 DNA reads TGTGCCAGCAGCGCCGGACAGGGAAAGTACCAAGAGACCCAGTACTTC.

This clone was detected a few times. The V and J genes are TRBV18 and TRBJ1-1; tentative D call: TRBD1 (5 bases). V lost 3 bases to trimming and J lost 0 bases, with 11 bases between them. The germline V gene encodes CDR1 KGHSH and CDR2 LQKENI. This CDR3 region has 15 residues. CDR3 nucleotides: TGTGCCAGCTCACCTACCAAACAGGTGAACACTGAAGCTTTCTTT. Encoded protein: CASSPTKQVNTEAFF.

The rearrangement uses TRBV19 and TRBJ1-4; weak D call: TRBD1 (6 bases). CDR1 is LNHDA and CDR2 is SQIVND in the germline V gene (reference sequence). Trimming took 5 bases from V and 7 from J, leaving 20 bases between them. This CDR3 is 16 amino acids long. The CDR3 here is CASSGTGRSKGEKLFF. DNA for the CDR3: TGTGCCAGTAGTGGTACAGGGAGATCGAAAGGTGAAAAACTGTTTTTT.

Written as DNA, the CDR3 is TGTGCCAGCAGTGACTCGGGACAGGGGAGGATGAACACTGAAGCTTTCTTT. Its translation: CASSDSGQGRMNTEAFF. The chain joins TRBV6-4 to TRBJ1-1; 10 nucleotides match TRBD1. Per the germline V gene, CDR1 is MRHNA and CDR2 is SNTAGT. CDR3 length: 17 residues. The junction had 4 bases not matched to a gene; V was cut back by 0 bases and J by 0 bases.

The rearrangement uses TRBV6-6 and TRBJ1-1, with D hard to call. From germline, CDR1 is MNHNY and CDR2 SVGAGI (reference sequence). CDR3 length: 13 residues. V was shortened by 7 bases and J by 3 bases, with 12 bases between the two germline ends. CDR3 protein: CASTPYLDTEAFF. The CDR3 coding sequence is TGTGCCAGCACCCCTTATCTCGACACTGAAGCTTTCTTT.